This T cell receptor beta chain was sequenced for a study of T cell responses to AZD1222 COVID-19 vaccine. Assay used: immunoSEQ multiplex PCR; TCRdb lists only in-frame clones, some missing. The table lists more than 85,000 clones, 86% of them singletons. Germline lookup yields CDR1 SEHNR and CDR2 FQNEAQ (reference sequence). The V end lost 5 bases, the J end lost 0 bases, and 14 bases lay between the germline ends. The CDR3 totals 15 residues. The sequenced sample was peripheral blood, obtained on day 0 of AZD1222 vaccination. The V gene is TRBV7-9, the J gene TRBJ2-7; D gene ambiguous. The receptor was derived from an adult in good health. CDR3 amino acids: CASSILSGHSYEQYF. The CDR3 region has the DNA TGTGCCAGCAGCATCCTCTCGGGCCACTCCTACGAGCAGTACTTC.